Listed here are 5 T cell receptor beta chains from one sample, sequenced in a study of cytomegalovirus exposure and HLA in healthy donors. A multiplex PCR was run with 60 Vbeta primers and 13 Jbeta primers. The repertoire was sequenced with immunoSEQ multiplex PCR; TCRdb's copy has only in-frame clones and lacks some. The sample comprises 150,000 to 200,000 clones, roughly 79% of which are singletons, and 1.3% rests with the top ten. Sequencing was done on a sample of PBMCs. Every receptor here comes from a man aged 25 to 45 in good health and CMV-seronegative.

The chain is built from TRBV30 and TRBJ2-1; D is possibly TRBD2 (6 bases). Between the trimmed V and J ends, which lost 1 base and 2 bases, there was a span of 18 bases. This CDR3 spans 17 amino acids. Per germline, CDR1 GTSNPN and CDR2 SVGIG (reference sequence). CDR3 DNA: TGTGCCTGGAGTGCAGAGACGGGACTCCTTACCTACAATGAGCAGTTCTTC. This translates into CAWSAETGLLTYNEQFF.

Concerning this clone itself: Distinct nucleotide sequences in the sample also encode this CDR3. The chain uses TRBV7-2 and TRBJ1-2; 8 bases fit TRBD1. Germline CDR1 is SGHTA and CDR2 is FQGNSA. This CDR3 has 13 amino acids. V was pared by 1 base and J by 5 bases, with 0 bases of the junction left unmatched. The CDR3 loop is CASSLGTGYGYTF. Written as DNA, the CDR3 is TGTGCCAGCAGCTTAGGGACAGGGTATGGCTACACCTTC.

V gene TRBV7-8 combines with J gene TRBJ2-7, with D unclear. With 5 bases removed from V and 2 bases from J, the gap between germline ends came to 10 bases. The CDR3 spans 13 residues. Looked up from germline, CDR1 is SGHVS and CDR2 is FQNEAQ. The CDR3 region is CASSPSRAYEQYF. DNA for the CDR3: TGTGCCAGCAGCCCCAGCCGGGCCTACGAGCAGTACTTC.

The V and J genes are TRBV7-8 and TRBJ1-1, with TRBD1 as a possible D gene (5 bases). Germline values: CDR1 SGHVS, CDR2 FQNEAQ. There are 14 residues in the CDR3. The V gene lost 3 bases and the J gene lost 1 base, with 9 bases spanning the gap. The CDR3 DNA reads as TGTGCCAGCAGCTTCCGGGGGGAGAACACTGAAGCTTTCTTT. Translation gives CASSFRGENTEAFF.

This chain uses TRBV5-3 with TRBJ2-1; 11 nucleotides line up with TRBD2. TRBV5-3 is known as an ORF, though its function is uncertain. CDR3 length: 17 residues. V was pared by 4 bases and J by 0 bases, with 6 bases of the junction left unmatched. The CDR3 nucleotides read TGTGCCAGAAGCCAACCTACTAGCGGGAGCTCCTACAATGAGCAGTTCTTC. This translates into CARSQPTSGSSYNEQFF.